Presented here are 28 T cell receptor beta chains from one specimen sequenced in a study of beta chain features in type 1 diabetes. The whole isolated RNA underwent reverse transcription, so sequencing captured expressed TCRB transcripts. Data came from immunoSEQ multiplex PCR; TCRdb stores just in-frame clones and leaves some out. The table includes under 350,000 clones, 7% to 9% detected once. Material: central memory CD4+ T cells from blood. The receptor source for this set is a woman between 18 and 30 years old in good health.

This clone was counted a few times. The CDR3 reads CASSPTGSGYTF. In DNA, the CDR3 is TGCGCCAGCAGCCCGACAGGTTCCGGCTACACCTTC. This sequence joins TRBV5-1 and TRBJ1-2; tentative D call: TRBD1 (6 bases). CDR3 size: 12 residues. The germline V and J ends were trimmed by 4 bases and 8 bases, with 12 bases remaining between them. Germline-derived CDR1 and CDR2 are SGHRS and YFSETQ.

This clone was seen more than once but under ten times. CDR3: CASSLQVGRTDTQYF. DNA for the CDR3: TGCGCCAGCAGCTTACAGGTGGGGCGGACAGATACGCAGTATTTT. The chain recombines TRBV5-1 with TRBJ2-3; D is possibly TRBD1 (5 bases). From germline, CDR1 is SGHRS and CDR2 YFSETQ. Trimming cost V 2 bases and J 3 bases, with 13 bases left between them. The CDR3 totals 15 residues.

The chain links TRBV9 to TRBJ2-7; a weak D match, TRBD1 (6 bases). Germline V gene sequence: CDR1 SGDLS, CDR2 YYNGEE. V lost 0 bases and J 0 bases, leaving 10 bases between the germline ends. CDR3 length: 15 amino acids. The CDR3 coding sequence is TGTGCCAGCAGCGTAGGGGACACCGTCTCCTACGAGCAGTACTTC. Its protein product is CASSVGDTVSYEQYF.

The rearrangement joins TRBV9 to TRBJ2-3; no definite D call. V was pared by 0 bases and J by 2 bases, with 7 bases between. This CDR3 is 14 amino acids long. CDR1 is SGDLS and CDR2 is YYNGEE in the germline V gene. The CDR3 region has the DNA TGTGCCAGCAGCGTAGGAGAGTTCACAGATACGCAGTATTTT. This sequence encodes CASSVGEFTDTQYF.

Comments on this clone: The same CDR3 is also encoded by other DNA sequences in this sample. V and J are TRBV7-9 and TRBJ1-1; D unclear. V lost 3 bases and J lost 6, with 8 bases in between. Per germline, CDR1 SEHNR and CDR2 FQNEAQ (reference sequence). The CDR3 loop spans 12 amino acids. The CDR3 loop reads CASSLSRAEAFF. The CDR3 DNA follows: TGTGCCAGCAGCTTGAGTCGCGCTGAAGCTTTCTTT.

This clone counts as medium-sized. The J gene is TRBJ1-5, the V gene TRBV4-3; no clear D gene. The CDR3 loop spans 15 amino acids. Looked up from germline, CDR1 is LGHNA and CDR2 is YSLEER. V lost 4 bases and J lost 1, with 11 bases in between. The CDR3 nucleotides are TGCGCCAGCAGCCCACAGCCTTGGAGCAATCAGCCCCAGCATTTT. Its protein product is CASSPQPWSNQPQHF.

This clone has only a few counts. V is TRBV4-3 and J is TRBJ1-4; 11 bases agree with TRBD1. CDR3 length equals 20 residues. J was trimmed by 1 base and V by 0 bases; bases with no gene match: 10. CDR1 is LGHNA and CDR2 is YSLEER in the germline V gene. CDR3 sequence: CASSQEYPDRGHRTNEKLFF. CDR3 in DNA: TGCGCCAGCAGCCAAGAGTACCCGGACAGGGGGCACCGAACTAATGAAAAACTGTTTTTT.

In its sample, this clone was seen many times. The chain links TRBV5-1 to TRBJ1-5; no firm D call. The CDR3 sequence is 14 residues long. V lost 0 bases and J lost 7, with 11 bases in between. Germline CDR1 SGHRS, CDR2 YFSETQ. This chain's CDR3 is CASSLEGSGQPQHF. The CDR3 coding sequence is TGCGCCAGCAGCTTGGAGGGCTCGGGCCAGCCCCAGCATTTT.

This clone was detected a few times. The V call is TRBV27, the J call TRBJ1-5; D not certain. From germline, CDR1 is MNHEY and CDR2 SMNVEV (reference sequence). The CDR3 runs to 14 residues. The V end was cut by 6 bases, the J end by 0 bases, with 9 bases between. The CDR3 sequence: CASRRADSNQPQHF. CDR3 nucleotides: TGTGCCAGCAGAAGGGCGGATAGCAATCAGCCCCAGCATTTT.

The chain is built from TRBV7-9 and TRBJ2-7; D gene unclear. This CDR3 has 13 amino acids. V lost 5 bases, J lost 7 bases, and 15 bases lay in between. Per the germline V gene, CDR1 is SEHNR and CDR2 is FQNEAQ (reference sequence). The CDR3 is CASSQAQLREQYV. The CDR3 nucleotides read TGTGCCAGCAGCCAGGCACAGTTGAGGGAGCAGTACGTC.

This chain links TRBV9 with TRBJ2-7, with TRBD2 matching 11 bases. The CDR3 sequence is 15 residues long. Germline lookup yields CDR1 SGDLS and CDR2 YYNGEE. The ends lost 3 bases at V and 3 bases at J; junction bases unmatched: 5. The CDR3 DNA reads as TGTGCCAGCAGCGCGGGACTAGCGGCAATCTACGAGCAGTACTTC. It is translated as CASSAGLAAIYEQYF.

This clone was recorded a few times. The chain has TRBV4-2 and TRBJ1-1; D not resolved. The ends were cut back, 0 bases at V and 0 bases at J, with 5 bases in the middle. This CDR3 has 14 residues. The germline gives CDR1 LGHNA, CDR2 YNFKEQ. The CDR3 DNA reads as TGTGCCAGCAGCCAAGATCGGGTGAACACTGAAGCTTTCTTT. This translates into CASSQDRVNTEAFF.

This clone has more than one count but fewer than ten. The J gene is TRBJ2-5, the V gene TRBV5-6, with TRBD1 matching over 10 bases. The CDR3 totals 15 residues. V trimming: 4 bases; J trimming: 5 bases; junction bases outside the gene matches: 8. Germline-derived CDR1 and CDR2 are SGHDT and YYEEEE. DNA of the CDR3: TGTGCCAGCAGCAGCCGGGACAGGGGATGGGAGACCCAGTACTTC. It codes for CASSSRDRGWETQYF.

This clone occurred a few times. The chain uses TRBV9 and TRBJ2-7; 7 bases map to TRBD2. Trimming cost V 4 bases and J 6 bases; bases outside gene matches: 10. Germline V gives CDR1 SGDLS, CDR2 YYNGEE. This CDR3 region has 14 residues. CDR3 nucleotide sequence: TGTGCCAGCAGCACGAGGACTAGGAATCCCGAGCAGTACGTC. Protein product: CASSTRTRNPEQYV.

This clone was counted a few times. The chain couples TRBV18 to TRBJ2-1, with 7 nucleotides matching TRBD2. Germline V gives CDR1 KGHSH, CDR2 LQKENI. V was clipped by 4 bases and J by 6 bases; unmatched bases: 6. The CDR3 loop spans 14 amino acids. The CDR3 sequence: CASSRQGGSNEQFF. DNA for the CDR3: TGTGCCAGCTCACGGCAGGGAGGGAGCAATGAGCAGTTCTTC.

The sample holds a few counts of this clone. The V and J genes are TRBV25-1 and TRBJ2-2; 11 positions match TRBD1. Per germline, CDR1 MGHDK and CDR2 SYGVNS. V was pared by 10 bases and J by 6 bases, with 10 bases of the junction left unmatched. This CDR3 is built from 15 residues. The CDR3: CATSGDRGYPGELFF. CDR3 bases: TGTGCCACCTCCGGGGACAGGGGGTATCCCGGGGAGCTGTTTTTT.

This clone was recorded a few times. The chain couples TRBV2 to TRBJ2-1; 8 positions match TRBD2. The CDR3 contains 12 residues. Germline loops: CDR1 SNHLY, CDR2 FYNNEI. Trimming at V came to 4 bases and at J to 13 bases, leaving 6 bases not matched to a gene. The CDR3 reads CASSGVAGRQFF. Written as DNA, the CDR3 is TGTGCCAGCAGTGGTGTAGCGGGGCGCCAGTTCTTC. The full variable domain, in which reference TRBV2 and TRBJ2-1 provide the parts outside the CDR3, is EPEVTQTPSHQVTQMGQEVILRCVPISNHLYFYWYRQILGQKVEFLVSFYNNEISEKSEIFDDQFSVERPDGSNFTLKIRSTKLEDSAMYFCASSGVAGRQFFGPGTRLTVL.

This clone was seen a few times. V and J are TRBV29-1 and TRBJ2-1, with D perhaps matching TRBD1 or TRBD2 (5 bases each). Germline assignment: CDR1 SQVTM and CDR2 ANQGSEA. The CDR3 consists of 14 residues. Deletions cut 7 bases from V and 0 bases from J, with 13 bases between. The DNA of the CDR3 is TGCAGCGCGGGACCGTCGAGCTCCTACAATGAGCAGTTCTTC. This codes for CSAGPSSSYNEQFF.

The rearrangement uses TRBV11-2 and TRBJ2-6, with D uncertain. Germline V gene lookup returns CDR1 SGHAT and CDR2 FQNNGV. V was trimmed by 5 bases and J by 4 bases, leaving 9 bases between them. The CDR3 totals 14 residues. The CDR3 DNA sequence: TGTGCCAGCAGCACCAGTCTGGGGGCCAACGTCCTGACTTTC. Its translation is CASSTSLGANVLTF.

The chain couples TRBV7-2 to TRBJ2-1, with D perhaps TRBD1 (5 bases). The CDR3 covers 12 residues. Germline assignment: CDR1 SGHTA and CDR2 FQGNSA. The ends were cut back, 5 bases at V and 12 bases at J, with 14 bases in the middle. The CDR3 DNA reads as TGTGCCAGCAGCCAAGGGGCAGGATGGCAGTTCTTC. Translating it yields CASSQGAGWQFF.

This clone was recorded a few times. V gene TRBV7-2 combines with J gene TRBJ2-3; D is uncertain. V was pared by 2 bases and J by 3 bases, with 9 bases between. CDR1 and CDR2 (germline): SGHTA, FQGNSA. CDR3 size: 14 residues. DNA of the CDR3: TGTGCCAGCAGCTTAATCTCCTTTACAGATACGCAGTATTTT. Protein: CASSLISFTDTQYF.

The genes are TRBV7-8 and TRBJ2-5, with 8 nucleotides matching TRBD1. The CDR3 spans 14 residues. In germline, CDR1 is SGHVS, CDR2 FQNEAQ. Trimming cost V 6 bases and J 2 bases; bases outside gene matches: 5. CDR3 protein: CASSQRTGQETQYF. CDR3 nucleotides: TGTGCCAGCAGTCAACGGACAGGGCAAGAGACCCAGTACTTC.

This chain uses TRBV20-1 with TRBJ1-1; D gene unclear. The CDR3 runs to 11 residues. The ends were cut back, 6 bases at V and 3 bases at J, with 8 bases in the middle. Germline V gene sequence: CDR1 DFQATT, CDR2 SNEGSKA (reference sequence). The DNA of the CDR3 is TGCAGTGCGGGCCGGGACACTGAAGCTTTCTTT. This codes for CSAGRDTEAFF.

This clone has only a few counts. The chain employs TRBV11-3 and TRBJ1-5; D may be TRBD1 (6 bases). The CDR3 spans 13 residues. CDR1 is SGHNT and CDR2 is YENEEA in the germline V gene. Trimming stripped 6 bases from V and 11 bases from J, with 17 bases between. CDR3 bases: TGTGCCAGCAGACCTCGACAGGTCGAAGCCCAGCATTTT. This codes for CASRPRQVEAQHF.

The chain joins TRBV15 to TRBJ1-1, with D perhaps TRBD1 (6 bases). Trimming took 0 bases from V and 12 from J, leaving 14 bases between them. The CDR3 sequence is 13 residues long. CDR1 is LNHNV, CDR2 YYDKDF, per germline (reference sequence). CDR3 loop: CATSRDGGAVPFF. DNA of the CDR3: TGTGCCACCAGCAGAGACGGGGGCGCGGTCCCTTTCTTT.

This clone was detected ten times or more. V gene TRBV2 combines with J gene TRBJ2-1; the D is unclear. CDR1 is SNHLY, CDR2 FYNNEI, per germline. The V gene lost 4 bases and the J gene lost 6 bases, with 16 bases spanning the gap. The CDR3 consists of 15 residues. DNA for the CDR3: TGTGCCAGCAGTGCTTCCTTGTCGGCTGGCAATGAGCAGTTCTTC. Its translation is CASSASLSAGNEQFF. The complete variable domain, with remaining parts taken from reference TRBV2 and TRBJ2-1, reads EPEVTQTPSHQVTQMGQEVILRCVPISNHLYFYWYRQILGQKVEFLVSFYNNEISEKSEIFDDQFSVERPDGSNFTLKIRSTKLEDSAMYFCASSASLSAGNEQFFGPGTRLTVL.

The chain joins TRBV5-1 to TRBJ2-2; 7 bases are shared with TRBD1. V shed 4 bases and J 0 bases; nucleotides not matched to a gene: 9. CDR3 length equals 17 residues. The germline CDR1 and CDR2 sequences are SGHRS and YFSETQ. The CDR3 sequence is CASSRGTGVTNTGELFF. In DNA, the CDR3 is TGCGCCAGCAGCCGGGGTACAGGGGTTACGAACACCGGGGAGCTGTTTTTT.

This clone was observed at least ten times. J is TRBJ2-3 and V is TRBV7-9, with D maybe TRBD2 (5 bases). V was cut by 4 bases and J by 4 bases, with 9 bases left in between. CDR3 length equals 13 residues. CDR1 SEHNR and CDR2 FQNEAQ come from the germline V gene (reference sequence). The CDR3 nucleotides read TGTGCCAGCAGCTCGAGAGGGCCAGATACGCAGTATTTT. Encoded protein: CASSSRGPDTQYF.